This TCR beta chain was recovered during a study of T cells in Graves' hyperthyroidism and ophthalmopathy. Study-wide results and caveats: Researchers found most expanded thyroid clonotypes above 0.001 in blood as well.

Exclusion of a patient resulted from uncontrolled infection, other autoimmune disease, pregnancy or lactation. It was RNA transcripts that yielded the amplified TCR beta CDR3 regions. With the HTBI primer set, the TCR CDR3 went through a first round of RT-PCR. TCRdb recomputed calls from the multiplex PCR reads with MiXCR, one row per CDR3 protein. The top ten clones hold 25% to 30% of a sample with around 250,000 distinct CDR3 sequences, roughly 15% of them seen once. About this clonotype itself: The antigen is undetermined.

The sample was blood. This sequence was found in a woman between 18 and 29 years old with Graves' ophthalmopathy.

The DNA for the CDR3 is TGTGCCAGCAGCGTAAATCCAAACGCCCGGACAGGGTCCCGGGAGGAGCAGTACTTC. This encodes CASSVNPNARTGSREEQYF. This rearrangement joins TRBV13 to TRBJ2-7; 8 nucleotides agree with TRBD1. The germline V gene encodes CDR1 PRHDT and CDR2 FYEKMQ (reference sequence). The CDR3 has 19 residues. V shed 5 bases, J shed 7 bases, and the junction held 25 bases outside the gene matches.